The sequence of this T cell receptor (beta chain) was determined in a study of control samples from healthy donors and cancer patients. Profiled with immunoSEQ multiplex PCR; TCRdb holds only in-frame clones, not every one. This sample has more than 50,000 clones, with 88% found just once. The junction had 9 bases not matched to a gene; V was cut back by 0 bases and J by 0 bases. CDR3 length: 19 amino acids. Germline lookup yields CDR1 SGHNT and CDR2 YYREEE (reference sequence). The sample taken for sequencing was blood. This clonotype originated in a man aged 50 or older in good health. The V call is TRBV5-4, the J call TRBJ2-3; TRBD2 matches at 11 bases. The CDR3 here is CASSLGLAGGLSSTDTQYF. The CDR3 coding sequence is TGTGCCAGCAGCTTGGGTCTAGCGGGAGGCCTATCTAGCACAGATACGCAGTATTTT.